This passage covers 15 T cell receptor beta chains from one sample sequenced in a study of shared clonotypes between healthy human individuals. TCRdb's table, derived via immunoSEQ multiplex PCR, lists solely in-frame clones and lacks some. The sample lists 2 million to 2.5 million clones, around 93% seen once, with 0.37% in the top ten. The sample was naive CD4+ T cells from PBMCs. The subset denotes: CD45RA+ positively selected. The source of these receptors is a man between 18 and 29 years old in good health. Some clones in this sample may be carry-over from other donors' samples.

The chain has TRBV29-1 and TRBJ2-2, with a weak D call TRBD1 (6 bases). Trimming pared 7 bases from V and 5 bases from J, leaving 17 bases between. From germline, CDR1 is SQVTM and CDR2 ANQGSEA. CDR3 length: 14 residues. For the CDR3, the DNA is TGCAGCGACTACAGGGTGTCGGGGACCGGGGAGCTGTTTTTT. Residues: CSDYRVSGTGELFF.

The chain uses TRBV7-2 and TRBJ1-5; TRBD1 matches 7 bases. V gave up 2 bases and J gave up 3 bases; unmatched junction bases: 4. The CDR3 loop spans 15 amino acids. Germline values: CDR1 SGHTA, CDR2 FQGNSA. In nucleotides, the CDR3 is TGTGCCAGCAGCTTACTGGGACAGTACAATCAGCCCCAGCATTTT. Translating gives CASSLLGQYNQPQHF.

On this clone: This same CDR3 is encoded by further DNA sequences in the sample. This CDR3 reads CASSSPGGSSYEQYF. In DNA, the CDR3 is TGTGCCAGCAGTTCCCCAGGGGGCAGCTCCTACGAGCAGTACTTC. The V call is TRBV28, the J call TRBJ2-7, with 8 nucleotides matching TRBD1. The J segment lost 0 bases and the V segment lost 4 bases, leaving 5 bases of the junction unmatched. Germline lookup yields CDR1 MDHEN and CDR2 SYDVKM. The CDR3 sequence is 15 residues long.

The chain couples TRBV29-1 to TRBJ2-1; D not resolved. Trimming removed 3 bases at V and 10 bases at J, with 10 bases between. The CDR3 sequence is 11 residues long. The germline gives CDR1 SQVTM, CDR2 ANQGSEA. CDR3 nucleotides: TGCAGCGTTGAGTGGGGTAGGGAGCAGTTCTTC. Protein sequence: CSVEWGREQFF.

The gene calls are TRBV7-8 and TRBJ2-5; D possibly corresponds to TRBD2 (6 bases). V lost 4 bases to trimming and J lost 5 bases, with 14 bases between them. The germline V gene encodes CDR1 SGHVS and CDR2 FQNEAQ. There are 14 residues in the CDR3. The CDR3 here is CASSSSVVVETQYF. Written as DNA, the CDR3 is TGTGCCAGCAGCTCTAGCGTCGTAGTGGAGACCCAGTACTTC. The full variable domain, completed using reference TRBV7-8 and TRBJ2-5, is GAGVSQSPRYKVAKRGQDVALRCDPISGHVSLFWYQQALGQGPEFLTYFQNEAQLDKSGLPSDRFFAERPEGSVSTLKIQRTQQEDSAVYLCASSSSVVVETQYFGPGTRLLVL.

In DNA, the CDR3 is TGTGCCAGCAGCTGGGACAGGGGGCAGGTGTACAATGAGCAGTTCTTC. It specifies CASSWDRGQVYNEQFF. The chain combines TRBV14 with TRBJ2-1; 12 bases match TRBD1. Per the germline V gene, CDR1 is SGHDN and CDR2 is FVKESK. The CDR3 totals 16 residues. V was clipped by 5 bases and J by 4 bases; unmatched bases: 6.

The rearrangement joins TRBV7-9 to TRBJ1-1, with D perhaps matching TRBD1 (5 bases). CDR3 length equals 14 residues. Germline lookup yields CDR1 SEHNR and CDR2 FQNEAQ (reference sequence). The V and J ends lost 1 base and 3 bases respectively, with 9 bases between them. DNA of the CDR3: TGTGCCAGCAGCTTAGTAATCAGGGACACTGAAGCTTTCTTT. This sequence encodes CASSLVIRDTEAFF.

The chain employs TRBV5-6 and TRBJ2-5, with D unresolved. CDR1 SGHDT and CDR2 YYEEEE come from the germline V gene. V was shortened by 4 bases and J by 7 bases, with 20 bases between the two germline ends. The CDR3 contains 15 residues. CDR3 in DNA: TGTGCCAGCAGCCGATCCCCCCGTCCGCCAGCGACCCAGTACTTC. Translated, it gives CASSRSPRPPATQYF.

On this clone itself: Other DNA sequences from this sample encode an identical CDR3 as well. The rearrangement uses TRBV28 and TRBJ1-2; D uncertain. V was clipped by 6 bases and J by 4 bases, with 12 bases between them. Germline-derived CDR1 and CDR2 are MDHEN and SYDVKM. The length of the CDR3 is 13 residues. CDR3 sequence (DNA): TGTGCCAGCAGCCTGGGAGGCGGCTATGGCTACACCTTC. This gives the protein CASSLGGGYGYTF.

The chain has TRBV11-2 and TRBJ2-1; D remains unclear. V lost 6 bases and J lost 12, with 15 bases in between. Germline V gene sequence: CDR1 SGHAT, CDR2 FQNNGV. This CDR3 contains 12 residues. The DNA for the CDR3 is TGTGCCAGCAGGGCCCCAGCCGGGCGGCAGTTCTTC. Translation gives CASRAPAGRQFF.

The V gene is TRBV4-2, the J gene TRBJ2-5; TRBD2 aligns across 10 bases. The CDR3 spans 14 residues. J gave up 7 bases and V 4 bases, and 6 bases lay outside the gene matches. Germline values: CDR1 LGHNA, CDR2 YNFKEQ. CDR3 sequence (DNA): TGTGCCAGCAGCCTCGGGACTAGCGTAGGGACCCAGTACTTC. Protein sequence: CASSLGTSVGTQYF.

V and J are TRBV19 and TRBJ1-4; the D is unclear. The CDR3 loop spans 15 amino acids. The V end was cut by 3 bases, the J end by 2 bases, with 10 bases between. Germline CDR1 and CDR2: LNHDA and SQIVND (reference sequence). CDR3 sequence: CASSIRRSTNEKLFF. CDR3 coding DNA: TGTGCCAGTAGTATCCGAAGGTCGACTAATGAAAAACTGTTTTTT.

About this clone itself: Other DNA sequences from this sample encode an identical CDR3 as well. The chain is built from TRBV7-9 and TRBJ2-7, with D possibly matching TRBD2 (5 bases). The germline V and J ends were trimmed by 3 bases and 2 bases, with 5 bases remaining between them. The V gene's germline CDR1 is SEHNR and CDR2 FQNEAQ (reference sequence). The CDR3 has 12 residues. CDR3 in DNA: TGTGCCAGCAGCTTGGAGGCCTACGAGCAGTACTTC. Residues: CASSLEAYEQYF.

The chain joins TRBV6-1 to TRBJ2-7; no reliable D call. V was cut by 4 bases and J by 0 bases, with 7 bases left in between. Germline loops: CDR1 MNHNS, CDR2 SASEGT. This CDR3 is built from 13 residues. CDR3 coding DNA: TGTGCCAGCAGTGTTGAGGTCTCCTACGAGCAGTACTTC. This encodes CASSVEVSYEQYF.

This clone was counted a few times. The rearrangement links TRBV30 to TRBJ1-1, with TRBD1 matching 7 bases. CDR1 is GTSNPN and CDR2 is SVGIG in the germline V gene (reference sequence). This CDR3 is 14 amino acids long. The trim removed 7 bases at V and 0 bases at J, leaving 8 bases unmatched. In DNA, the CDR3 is TGTGCCTTCACAGGGGTCGGAGTGAACACTGAAGCTTTCTTT. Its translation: CAFTGVGVNTEAFF.